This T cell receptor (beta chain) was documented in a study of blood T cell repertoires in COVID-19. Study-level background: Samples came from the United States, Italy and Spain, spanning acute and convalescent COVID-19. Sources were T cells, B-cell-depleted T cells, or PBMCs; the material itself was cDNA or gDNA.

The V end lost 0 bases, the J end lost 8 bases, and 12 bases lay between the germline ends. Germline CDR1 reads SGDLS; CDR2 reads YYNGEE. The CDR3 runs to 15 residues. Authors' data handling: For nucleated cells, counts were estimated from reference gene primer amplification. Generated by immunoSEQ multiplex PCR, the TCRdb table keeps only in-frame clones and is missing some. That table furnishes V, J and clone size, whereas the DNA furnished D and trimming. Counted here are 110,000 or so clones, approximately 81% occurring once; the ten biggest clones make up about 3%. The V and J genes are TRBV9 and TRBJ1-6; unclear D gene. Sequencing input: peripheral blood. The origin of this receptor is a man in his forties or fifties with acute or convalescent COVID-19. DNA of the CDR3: TGTGCCAGCAGCGTAGCTCCGGTCTTGGATTCACCCCTCCACTTT. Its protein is CASSVAPVLDSPLHF.